A single sample is the source of the 3 T cell receptor beta chains below, sequenced in a study of blood T cells in healthy people across ages. With a J-beta primer mix and a sample-barcoded 5' primer, a second PCR ran 7 to 11 cycles. TCRdb independently ran MiXCR on the 5' RACE reads; one entry per CDR3 protein. The repertoire holds roughly 680,000 distinct CDR3 sequences, with around 45% as singletons. Sequences were obtained from blood. The receptors stem from a woman in her sixties or seventies in good health.

This clonotype occurred once. The junction and the germline gene differ at one end; a read error may be behind it. This rearrangement joins TRBV28 to TRBJ2-7; D ambiguous. CDR1 MDHEN and CDR2 SYDVKM come from the germline V gene. The CDR3 is made up of 11 amino acids. The chain's CDR3 is CTSSKGYEQYF. DNA of the CDR3: TGTACCAGCAGTAAGGGTTACGAGCAGTACTTC.

CDR3 nucleotides: TGTGCCAGCAGTTACACTTGGGACGGCGCGAATGAGCAGTTCTTC. Protein sequence: CASSYTWDGANEQFF. The chain recombines TRBV6-2 or TRBV6-3 with TRBJ2-1, with D perhaps matching TRBD1 or TRBD2 (5 bases each). CDR3 size: 15 residues. V gave up 2 bases and J gave up 7 bases, with 15 bases separating them. Germline values: CDR1 MNHEY, CDR2 SVGEGT.

The chain links TRBV9 to TRBJ2-3; 9 bases map to TRBD2. V trimming: 1 base; J trimming: 5 bases; junction bases outside the gene matches: 11. Germline assignment: CDR1 SGDLS and CDR2 YYNGEE. The CDR3 runs to 17 residues. CDR3 nucleotide sequence: TGTGCCAGCAGCGTAAATCCTAGCGGGATTGTTGGAGATACGCAGTATTTT. Translation: CASSVNPSGIVGDTQYF.